These T cell receptor beta chains were read from a single sample in a study of HIV-infected patients and healthy controls. TCRdb re-derived calls from the 5' RACE reads in MiXCR, one entry per CDR3 protein. The sample lists under 5,000 distinct CDR3 sequences, less than 8.5% seen once, with approximately 41% in the top ten. This sample comprised blood, obtained during antiretroviral therapy. These receptors originate from an adult with HIV infection. Both conserved end residues are part of each CDR3. Each record gives: D gene, V gene, clone size, J gene, CDR3 protein, CDR3 DNA. D genes are given only for firm matches. Expanded clones get a size class; other rows say once, few or many, or leave the size out.

>TRBD2|TRBV6-2/TRBV6-3|medium-sized|TRBJ2-7
CASSSTSGATYEQYF
TGTGCCAGCAGTTCCACTAGCGGGGCCACCTACGAGCAGTACTTC
>-|TRBV28|few|TRBJ2-2
CASSPTTGELFF
TGTGCCAGCAGTCCGACTACCGGGGAGCTGTTTTTT
>-|TRBV12-3/TRBV12-4|medium-sized|TRBJ2-3
CASSLASFSGDTQYF
TGTGCCAGCAGTTTGGCTAGTTTTTCTGGAGATACGCAGTATTTT
>-|TRBV7-9|few|TRBJ2-7
CASSSPYEQYF
TGTGCCAGCAGCTCCCCCTACGAGCAGTACTTC
>-|TRBV28|many|TRBJ2-2
CASRVAGNTGELFF
TGTGCCAGCAGAGTTGCAGGGAACACCGGGGAGCTGTTTTTT
>TRBD2|TRBV7-2|many|TRBJ2-3
CASSLPGGSTDTQYF
TGTGCCAGCAGCTTACCGGGGGGGAGCACAGATACGCAGTATTTT
>-|TRBV12-3/TRBV12-4|medium-sized|TRBJ2-1
CASSFGGRHNEQFF
TGTGCCAGCAGTTTTGGGGGACGCCACAATGAGCAGTTCTTC
>TRBD1|TRBV6-5|many|TRBJ2-7
CASSLRGQGRSEQYF
TGTGCCAGCAGCCTCCGAGGACAGGGGAGGTCCGAGCAGTACTTC
>-|TRBV5-6|many|TRBJ2-7
CASSLVLAVYEQYF
TGTGCCAGCAGCTTGGTTCTAGCAGTTTACGAGCAGTACTTC
>-|TRBV6-6|many|TRBJ1-4
CASSTRGAGADEKLFF
TGTGCCAGCAGTACCCGAGGCGCGGGGGCGGATGAAAAACTGTTTTTT
>TRBD1|TRBV19|many|TRBJ2-1
CASTRGVDRGTYNEQFF
TGTGCCAGTACCCGAGGGGTGGACAGGGGAACCTACAATGAGCAGTTCTTC
>-|TRBV5-1|few|TRBJ2-7
CASSSGRRGVYEQYF
TGCGCCAGCAGCTCAGGACGTAGGGGGGTGTACGAGCAGTACTTC
>-|TRBV7-3|medium-sized|TRBJ1-1
CASSLIALGDTEAFF
TGTGCCAGCAGCTTAATAGCCCTGGGGGACACTGAAGCTTTCTTT
>-|TRBV5-6|many|TRBJ2-5
CASSLWGGFQETQYF
TGTGCCAGCAGCTTGTGGGGGGGCTTCCAAGAGACCCAGTACTTC
>TRBD1|TRBV7-9|many|TRBJ2-6
CASSLGGTGDSGANVLTF
TGTGCCAGCAGCTTAGGCGGGACAGGAGACTCTGGGGCCAACGTCCTGACTTTC
>-|TRBV2|-|TRBJ2-5
CASRGQSETQYF
TGTGCCAGCCGGGGCCAGTCGGAGACCCAGTACTTC
>-|TRBV5-5|-|TRBJ1-1
CASSLLTVTNTEAFF
TGTGCCAGCAGCCTGCTCACTGTCACGAACACTGAAGCTTTCTTT